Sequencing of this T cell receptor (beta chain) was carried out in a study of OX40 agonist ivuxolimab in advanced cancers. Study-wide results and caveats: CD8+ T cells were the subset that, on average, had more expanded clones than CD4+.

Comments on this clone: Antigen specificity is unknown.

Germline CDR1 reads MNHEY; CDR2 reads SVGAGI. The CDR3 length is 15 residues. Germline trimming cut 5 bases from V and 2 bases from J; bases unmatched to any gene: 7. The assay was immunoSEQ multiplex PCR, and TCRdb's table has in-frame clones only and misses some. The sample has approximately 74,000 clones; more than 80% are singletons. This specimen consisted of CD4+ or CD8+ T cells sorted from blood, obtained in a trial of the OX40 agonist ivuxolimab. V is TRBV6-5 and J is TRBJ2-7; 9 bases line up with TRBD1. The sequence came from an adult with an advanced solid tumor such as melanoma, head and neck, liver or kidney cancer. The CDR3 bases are TGTGCCAGCAGTCCCCGGGACAGGGCCACCTACGAGCAGTACTTC. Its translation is CASSPRDRATYEQYF.